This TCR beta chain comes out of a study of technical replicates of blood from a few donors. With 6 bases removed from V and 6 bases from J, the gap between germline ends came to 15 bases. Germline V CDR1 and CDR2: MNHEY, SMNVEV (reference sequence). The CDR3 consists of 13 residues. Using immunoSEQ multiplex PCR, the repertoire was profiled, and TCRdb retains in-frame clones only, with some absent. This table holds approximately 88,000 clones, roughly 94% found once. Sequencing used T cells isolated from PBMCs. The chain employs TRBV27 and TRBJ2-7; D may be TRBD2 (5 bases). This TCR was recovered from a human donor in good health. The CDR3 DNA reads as TGTGCCAGCAGCCGGCCAGGCGAGGGCGAGCAGTACTTC. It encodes CASSRPGEGEQYF.